This T cell receptor beta chain was found in a study of blood T cell repertoires in COVID-19. Overall study context: From T cells, B-cell-depleted T cells, or PBMCs came the material, which was cDNA or gDNA.

Profiling relied on immunoSEQ multiplex PCR, and the TCRdb table lists in-frame clones only, not all of them. The data show 250,000 to 300,000 clones, with more than 80% seen just once and over 5.5% held by the top ten. This receptor was obtained from a woman aged 45-59 years with COVID-19, enrolled during active disease. The source material was peripheral blood.

The CDR3 DNA follows: TGTGCCAGCAGTGACGGGAGGGCCAATGAGCAGTTCTTC. Its protein is CASSDGRANEQFF. The chain combines TRBV2 with TRBJ2-1; TRBD2 aligns across 8 bases. Germline V gene lookup returns CDR1 SNHLY and CDR2 FYNNEI. J was trimmed by 6 bases and V by 3 bases; bases with no gene match: 1. The CDR3 runs to 13 residues.